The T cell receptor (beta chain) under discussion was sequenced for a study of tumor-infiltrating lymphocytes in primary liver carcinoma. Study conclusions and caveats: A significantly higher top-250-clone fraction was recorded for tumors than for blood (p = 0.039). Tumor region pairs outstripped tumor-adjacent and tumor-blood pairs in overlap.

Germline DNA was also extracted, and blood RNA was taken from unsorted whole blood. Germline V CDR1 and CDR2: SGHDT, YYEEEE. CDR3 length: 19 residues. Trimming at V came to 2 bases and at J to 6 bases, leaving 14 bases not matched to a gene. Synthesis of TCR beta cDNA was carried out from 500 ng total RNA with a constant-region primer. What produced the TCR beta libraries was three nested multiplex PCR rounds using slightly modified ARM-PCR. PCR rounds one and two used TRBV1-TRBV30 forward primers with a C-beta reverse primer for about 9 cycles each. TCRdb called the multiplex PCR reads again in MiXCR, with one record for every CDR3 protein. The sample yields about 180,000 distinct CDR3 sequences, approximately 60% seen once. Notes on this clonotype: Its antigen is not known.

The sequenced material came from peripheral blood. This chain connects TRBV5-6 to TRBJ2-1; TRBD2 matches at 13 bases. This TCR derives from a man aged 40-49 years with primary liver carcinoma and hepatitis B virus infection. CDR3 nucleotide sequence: TGTGCCAGCAGCTTCTCGTTAGGGAAACTAGCGGGAGGGAGCAATGAGCAGTTCTTC. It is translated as CASSFSLGKLAGGSNEQFF.